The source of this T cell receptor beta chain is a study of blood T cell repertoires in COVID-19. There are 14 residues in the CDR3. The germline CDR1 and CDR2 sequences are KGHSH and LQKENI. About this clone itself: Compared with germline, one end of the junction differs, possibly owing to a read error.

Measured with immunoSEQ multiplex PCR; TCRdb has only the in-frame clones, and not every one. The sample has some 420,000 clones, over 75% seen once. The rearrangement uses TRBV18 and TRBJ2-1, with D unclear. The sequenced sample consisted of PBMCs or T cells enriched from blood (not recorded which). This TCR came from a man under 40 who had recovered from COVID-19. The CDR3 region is CASSPPSSYDEQFF. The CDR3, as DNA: TGTGCCAGCTCACCACCGAGCTCCTACGATGAGCAGTTCTTC.